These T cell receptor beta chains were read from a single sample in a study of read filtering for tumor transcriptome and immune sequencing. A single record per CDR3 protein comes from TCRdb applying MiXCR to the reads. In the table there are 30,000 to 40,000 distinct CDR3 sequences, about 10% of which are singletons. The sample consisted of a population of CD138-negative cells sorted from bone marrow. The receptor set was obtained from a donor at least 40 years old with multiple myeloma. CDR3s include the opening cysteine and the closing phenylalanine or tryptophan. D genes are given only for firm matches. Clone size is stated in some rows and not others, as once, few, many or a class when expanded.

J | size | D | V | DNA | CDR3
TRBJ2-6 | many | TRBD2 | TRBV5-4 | TGTGCCAGCAGCGGGGCGGGGGCTGGGGCCAACGTCCTGACTTTC | CASSGAGAGANVLTF
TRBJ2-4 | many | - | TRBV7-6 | TGTGCCAGCAGCTTATACGCAGGGGGAGGTAAAAACATTCAGTACTTC | CASSLYAGGGKNIQYF
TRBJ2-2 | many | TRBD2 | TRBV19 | TGTGCCAGCGGGGGACTAGCGGGCGACACCGGGGAGCTGTTTTTT | CASGGLAGDTGELFF
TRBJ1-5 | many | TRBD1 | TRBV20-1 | TGCAGTGCTGACCCGGGACAGGGGGCGTATAGCAATCAGCCCCAGCATTTT | CSADPGQGAYSNQPQHF
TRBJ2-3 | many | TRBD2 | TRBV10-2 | TGCGCCAAAAGGACCCACTCTAGCGGGGGCACAGATACGCAGTATTTT | CAKRTHSSGGTDTQYF
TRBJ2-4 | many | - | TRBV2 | TGTGCCAGCACGGGACAAAACCTAGCCAAAAACATTCAGTACTTC | CASTGQNLAKNIQYF
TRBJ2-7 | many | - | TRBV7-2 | TGTGCCAGCAGTCCCGACCGTTGGAGCTCCTACGAGCAGTACTTC | CASSPDRWSSYEQYF
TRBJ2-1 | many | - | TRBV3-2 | TGTGCCAGCAGCCGTAAGGGTGGTGGGACTAGCGGGGGGGCCCATGAGCAGTTCTTC | CASSRKGGGTSGGAHEQFF
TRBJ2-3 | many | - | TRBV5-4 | TGTGCCAGCAGCTATGACGGACACACAGATACGCAGTATTTT | CASSYDGHTDTQYF
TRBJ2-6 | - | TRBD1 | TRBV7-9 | TGTGCCAGCAGCTCACCAGGGGGTTGGAGCTCTGGGGCCAACGTCCTGACTTTC | CASSSPGGWSSGANVLTF
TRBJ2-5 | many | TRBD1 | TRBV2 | TGTGCCGGGACAGGCCTTAAAGAGACCCAGTACTTC | CAGTGLKETQYF
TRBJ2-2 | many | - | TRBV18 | TGTGCCAGCTCACTTTCGGACTACCTTGCCGGGGAGCTGTTTTTT | CASSLSDYLAGELFF
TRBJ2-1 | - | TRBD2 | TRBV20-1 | TGCAGTGTCAATAGCGGGGGGGCCTCCTACAATGAGCAGTTCTTC | CSVNSGGASYNEQFF
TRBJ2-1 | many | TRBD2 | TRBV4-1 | TGCGCCAGCAGCCCCAGACTAGCGGGTAATGAGCAGTTCTTC | CASSPRLAGNEQFF
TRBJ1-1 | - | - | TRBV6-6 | TGTGCCAGCATCGCTGGGGGCTCGAACACTGAAGCTTTCTTT | CASIAGGSNTEAFF
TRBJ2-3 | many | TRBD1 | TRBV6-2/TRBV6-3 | TGTGCCAGCAGTTGGACAGGCCCGGCGGATACGCAGTATTTT | CASSWTGPADTQYF
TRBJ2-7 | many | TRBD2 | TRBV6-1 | TGTGCCAGCAGTGGGCGGACTAGCGGGGGCCTATACGAGCAGTACTTC | CASSGRTSGGLYEQYF
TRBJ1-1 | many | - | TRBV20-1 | TGCAGTGCTAGAGATGTACCAGGGATGAATCTGGCCGGGGAAGCTTTCTTT | CSARDVPGMNLAGEAFF
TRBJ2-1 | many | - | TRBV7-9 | TGTGCCAGCAGCGACTATATATCCTACAATGAGCAGTTCTTC | CASSDYISYNEQFF
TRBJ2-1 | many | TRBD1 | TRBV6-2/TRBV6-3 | TGTGCCAGCAGGCAGGGGGCGAATGAGCAGTTCTTC | CASRQGANEQFF
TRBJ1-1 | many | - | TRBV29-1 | TGCAGCGCCGGACAAACTGAAGCTTTCTTT | CSAGQTEAFF
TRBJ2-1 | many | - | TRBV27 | TGTGCCAGCAGTTGGTCGCAGCCCCGAGGGGGGCATGAGCAGTTCTTC | CASSWSQPRGGHEQFF
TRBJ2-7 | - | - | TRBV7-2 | TGTGCCAACAGCTTTGGCCAGGGAACTTACGAGCAGTACTTC | CANSFGQGTYEQYF
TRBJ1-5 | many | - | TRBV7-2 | TGTGCCAGCAGCTTCGGGACTAGTGGTTTCCAGCATTTT | CASSFGTSGFQHF
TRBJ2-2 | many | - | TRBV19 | TGTGCCAGTAACAACCCGGGCCAGGGCGTGCACGGGGAGCTGTTTTTT | CASNNPGQGVHGELFF
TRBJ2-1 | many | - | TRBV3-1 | TGTGCCAGCAGTCAAGTGACGGGCCCTCGGTCAGCCTACAATGAGCAGTTCTTC | CASSQVTGPRSAYNEQFF
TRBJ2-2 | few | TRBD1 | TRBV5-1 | TGCGCCAGCAGCTTGGTTGCGACAGGGCTCGCCGGGGAGCTGTTTTTT | CASSLVATGLAGELFF
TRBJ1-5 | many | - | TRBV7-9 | TGTGCCAGCAGCCCCCCGGGACCTAATCAGCCCCAGCATTTT | CASSPPGPNQPQHF
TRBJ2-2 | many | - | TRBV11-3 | TGTGCCAGCCGTCACGGGGACTCCGGGGAGCTGTTTTTT | CASRHGDSGELFF
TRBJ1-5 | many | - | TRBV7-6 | TGTGCCAGCAGCTTGGCTAAACATCAGCCCCAGCATTTT | CASSLAKHQPQHF
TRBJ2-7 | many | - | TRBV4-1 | TGCGCCAGCAGCCCAGATCGTGCGGGGACCTACGAGCAGTACTTC | CASSPDRAGTYEQYF
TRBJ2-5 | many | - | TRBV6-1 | TGTGCCAGCGGGGGACCCAGGGAAGGAGAGACCCAGTACTTC | CASGGPREGETQYF
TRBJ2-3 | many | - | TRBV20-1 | TGCAGTGCTAGTGGCACAGATACGCAGTATTTT | CSASGTDTQYF
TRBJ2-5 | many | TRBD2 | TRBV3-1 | TGTGCCAGCAGCCGCACCGGGACTAGTGGATATGGGACCCAGTACTTC | CASSRTGTSGYGTQYF
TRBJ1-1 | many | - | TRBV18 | TGTGCCAGCTCACCACTGACTGGGGTGAACACTGAAGCTTTCTTT | CASSPLTGVNTEAFF
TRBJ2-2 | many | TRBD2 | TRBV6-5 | TGTGCCAGTAAAGGGACTAGCGTCACCGGGGAGCTGTTTTTT | CASKGTSVTGELFF
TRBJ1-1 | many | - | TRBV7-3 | TGTGCCAGCAGCCTTGGCGCGAAAAGTGCTGAAGCTTTCTTT | CASSLGAKSAEAFF
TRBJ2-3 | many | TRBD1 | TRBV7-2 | TGTGCCAGCAGCTTCGTGGGGTACATGTTAACAGGGGGCGACGCACTAGGCACAGATACGCAGTATTTT | CASSFVGYMLTGGDALGTDTQYF
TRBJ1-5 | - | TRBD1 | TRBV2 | TGTGCCAGCAGCTTGGGACAGGTTCAGCCCCAGCATTTT | CASSLGQVQPQHF
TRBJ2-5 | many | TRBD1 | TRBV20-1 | TGCAGTGCTAGAGATCGTGACAGGGGGGACCAAGAGACCCAGTACTTC | CSARDRDRGDQETQYF
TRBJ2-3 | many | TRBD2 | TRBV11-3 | TGTGCCAGCAGCAACTGGACTAGCGGGGGCACAGATACGCAGTATTTT | CASSNWTSGGTDTQYF
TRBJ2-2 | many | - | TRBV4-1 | TGCGCCAGCAGCTCCGGGACCTCAGAAGGTTATCTGTTTTTT | CASSSGTSEGYLFF
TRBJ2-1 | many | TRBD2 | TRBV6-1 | TGTGCCAGCAGACCCTTCGGGATAGCGGGGAGAGTTGAGCAGTTCTTC | CASRPFGIAGRVEQFF
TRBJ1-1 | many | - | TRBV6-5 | TGTGCCAGCAGTCGAGGACCACCCCAGGGGTACACTGAAGCTTTCTTT | CASSRGPPQGYTEAFF
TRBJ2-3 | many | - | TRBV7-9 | TGTCCCAGCAGCGATCTAGCGCAAGCCACAGATACGCAGTATTTT | CPSSDLAQATDTQYF
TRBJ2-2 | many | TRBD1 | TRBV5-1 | TGCGCCAGCAGCTCGGGCGATACCGGGACAGGGGGTCGGTTTTTT | CASSSGDTGTGGRFF
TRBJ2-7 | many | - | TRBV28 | TGTGCCAGCAGCACCGGGACCGGGCGCGAGCAGTACTTC | CASSTGTGREQYF
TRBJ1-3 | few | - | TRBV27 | TGTGCCTCCCGTCGCGGTTCTGGAAACACCATATATTTT | CASRRGSGNTIYF
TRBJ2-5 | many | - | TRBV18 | TGTGCCAGCTCACCACCTGAACAAGAGACCCAGTACTTC | CASSPPEQETQYF
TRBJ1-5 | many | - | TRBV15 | TGTGCCACCAGCAGGCAGGGAGGGTTTCTGGAACAGCCCCAGCATTTT | CATSRQGGFLEQPQHF
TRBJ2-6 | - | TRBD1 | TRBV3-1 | TGTGCCAGCAGGAATTCTCAGGGGGCTGGGGCCAACGTCCTGACTTTC | CASRNSQGAGANVLTF
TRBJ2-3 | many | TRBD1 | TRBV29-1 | TGCAGCGCAGGGGGTCTTTCGGTCACAGATACGCAGTATTTT | CSAGGLSVTDTQYF
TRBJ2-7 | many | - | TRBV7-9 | TGTGCCAGCAGCTCTACCTACGAGCAGTACTTC | CASSSTYEQYF
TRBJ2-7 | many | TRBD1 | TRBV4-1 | TGCGCCAGCAGCCTCCGGGACAGGGACTACGAGCAGTACTTC | CASSLRDRDYEQYF
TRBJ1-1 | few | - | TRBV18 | TGTGCCAGCTCAACCAGTTGGGGCCCAAGTGATGAAGCTTTCTTT | CASSTSWGPSDEAFF